In this sample, the clone carrying this T cell receptor beta chain turned up a few times. These data are taken from a study of neoadjuvant anti-PD-1 for oral cavity cancer. The assay was immunoSEQ multiplex PCR, and TCRdb's table has in-frame clones only and misses some. The sample includes 9,500 to 12,000 clones, roughly half of them seen just once. Sequenced here: tumor tissue, sampled before nivolumab (anti-PD-1) treatment. The sequence was obtained from a person between 40 and 79 years old with oral cavity squamous cell carcinoma.

The chain's CDR3 is CASSRQGANEQYF. The CDR3 DNA sequence: TGTGCCAGCTCAAGACAGGGGGCCAACGAGCAGTACTTC. This chain joins TRBV25-1 and TRBJ2-7, with TRBD1 matching 10 bases. Germline CDR1 is MGHDK and CDR2 is SYGVNS. This CDR3 is built from 13 residues. V gave up 8 bases and J gave up 5 bases; unmatched junction bases: 6.